This entry describes one T cell receptor beta chain. No antigen is known for it. This sample stems from a study of shared clonotypes between healthy human individuals. Naive CD8 cells lacked CD45RO and underwent positive selection for CCR7, leaving out terminally differentiated effector memory CD45RA+ cells. The donor cohort consisted entirely of Caucasian adults residing in Nashville, Tennessee. Unmatched junction bases numbered 12, after V lost 5 bases and J lost 5 bases. CDR1 and CDR2 from the germline V gene are LNHDA and SQIVND (reference sequence). This CDR3 region has 15 residues. Sequenced by immunoSEQ multiplex PCR; TCRdb stores in-frame clones only, minus some. This sample has about 2.1 million clones, with about 92% found just once. Study-level results: Against clonotypes common to all four donors, non-shared ones had lower generation probabilities. Larger estimated richness was generally seen in naive subsets than in memory subsets.

This receptor was taken from a man aged 18 to 35 in good health. Some clones in this sample may be carry-over from other donors' samples. The sequenced material came from naive CD8+ T cells from PBMCs. The chain combines TRBV19 with TRBJ2-7; TRBD1 matches at 7 bases. The CDR3 DNA is TGTGCCAGTAGTCCCGGGACAGCCCTCGGGGACGAGCAGTACTTC. This sequence encodes CASSPGTALGDEQYF.